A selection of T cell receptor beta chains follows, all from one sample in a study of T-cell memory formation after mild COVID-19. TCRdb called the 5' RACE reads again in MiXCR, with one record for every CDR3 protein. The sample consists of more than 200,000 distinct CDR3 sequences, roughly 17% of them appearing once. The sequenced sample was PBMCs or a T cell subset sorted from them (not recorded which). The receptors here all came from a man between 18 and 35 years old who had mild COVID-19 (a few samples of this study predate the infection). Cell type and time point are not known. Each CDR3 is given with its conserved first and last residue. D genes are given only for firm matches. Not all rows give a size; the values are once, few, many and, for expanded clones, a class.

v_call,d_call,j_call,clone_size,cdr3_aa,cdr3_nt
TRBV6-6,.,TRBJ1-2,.,CASRIGGTPVLYGYTF,TGTGCCAGCAGAATAGGCGGGACCCCAGTCCTCTATGGCTACACCTTC
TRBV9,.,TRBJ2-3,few,CASSVAGVPTDTQYF,TGTGCCAGCAGCGTAGCCGGGGTTCCCACAGATACGCAGTATTTT
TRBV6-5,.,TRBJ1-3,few,CASSYGQIKGTIYF,TGTGCCAGCAGTTACGGACAGATAAAGGGCACCATATATTTT
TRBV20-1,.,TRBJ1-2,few,CSARVRDGGYGYTF,TGCAGTGCTAGAGTCCGGGACGGAGGCTATGGCTACACCTTC
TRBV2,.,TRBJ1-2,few,CASSVRGYGYTF,TGTGCCAGCAGTGTTAGAGGCTATGGCTACACCTTC
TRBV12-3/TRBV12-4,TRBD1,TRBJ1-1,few,CASLGQMNTEAFF,TGTGCCAGCCTGGGACAGATGAACACTGAAGCTTTCTTT
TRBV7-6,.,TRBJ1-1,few,CASSTLQLNTEAFF,TGTGCCAGCAGCACTTTACAGTTGAACACTGAAGCTTTCTTT
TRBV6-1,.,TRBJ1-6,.,CASSEKRGSGSPLHF,TGTGCCAGCAGTGAAAAAAGGGGATCAGGTTCACCCCTCCACTTT
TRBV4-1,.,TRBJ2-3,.,CASSWSQVTTDTQYF,TGCGCCAGCAGCTGGAGCCAGGTAACCACAGATACGCAGTATTTT
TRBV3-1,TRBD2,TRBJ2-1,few,CASSRLAGGVSYNEQFF,TGTGCCAGCAGCCGACTAGCGGGGGGCGTATCCTACAATGAGCAGTTCTTC
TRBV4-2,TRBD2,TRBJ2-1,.,CASSQVSSGDWEQFF,TGTGCCAGCAGCCAAGTTTCTAGCGGGGATTGGGAGCAGTTCTTC
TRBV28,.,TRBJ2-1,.,CASSLTGRGSYNEQFF,TGTGCCAGCAGCCTGACGGGACGTGGCTCCTACAATGAGCAGTTCTTC
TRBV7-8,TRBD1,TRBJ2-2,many,CASSLRGPGELFF,TGTGCCAGCAGCTTAAGGGGGCCCGGGGAGCTGTTTTTT
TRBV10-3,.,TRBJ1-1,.,CAISESGYRTNTEAFF,TGTGCCATCAGTGAGAGCGGATACAGGACGAACACTGAAGCTTTCTTT
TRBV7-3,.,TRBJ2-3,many,CASSLTGVSTDTQYF,TGTGCCAGCAGCTTAACCGGGGTTAGCACAGATACGCAGTATTTT
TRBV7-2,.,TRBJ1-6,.,CASSADTNSPLHF,TGTGCCAGCAGCGCCGATACTAATTCACCCCTCCACTTT
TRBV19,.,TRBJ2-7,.,CASSRAGSNHEQYF,TGTGCCAGTAGTAGGGCAGGGAGTAACCACGAGCAGTACTTC
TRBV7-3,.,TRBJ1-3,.,CASSLSGPSSGNTIYF,TGTGCCAGCAGCTTATCGGGTCCAAGCTCTGGAAACACCATATATTTT
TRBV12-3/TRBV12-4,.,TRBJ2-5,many,CASSLAAFETQYF,TGTGCCAGCAGTTTAGCAGCGTTTGAGACCCAGTACTTC
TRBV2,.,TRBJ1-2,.,CASSKKSALSGYTF,TGTGCCAGCAGTAAAAAGTCGGCCTTGAGTGGCTACACCTTC
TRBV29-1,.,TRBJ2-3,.,CSVQGYTDTQYF,TGCAGCGTTCAAGGATACACAGATACGCAGTATTTT
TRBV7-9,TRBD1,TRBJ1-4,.,CASSIPGQGIDEKLFF,TGTGCCAGCAGCATCCCGGGACAGGGCATAGATGAAAAACTGTTTTTT
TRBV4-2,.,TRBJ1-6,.,CASSQEEGGVNNSPLHF,TGTGCCAGCAGCCAAGAGGAGGGGGGGGTTAATAATTCACCCCTCCACTTT
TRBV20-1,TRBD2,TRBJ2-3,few,CSAGTSGGPKVTDTQYF,TGCAGTGCGGGGACTAGCGGGGGGCCTAAAGTCACAGATACGCAGTATTTT
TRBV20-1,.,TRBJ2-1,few,CSAREGGPYAGVPYNEQFF,TGCAGTGCTAGAGAGGGAGGGCCATATGCAGGGGTCCCCTACAATGAGCAGTTCTTC
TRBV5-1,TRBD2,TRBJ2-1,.,CASSPLGAGGRSYNEQFF,TGCGCCAGCAGCCCTCTCGGGGCGGGGGGACGCTCCTACAATGAGCAGTTCTTC
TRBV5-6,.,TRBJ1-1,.,CASSLLRRPNTEAFF,TGTGCCAGCAGCTTGCTCCGCAGACCGAACACTGAAGCTTTCTTT
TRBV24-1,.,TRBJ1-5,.,CATSEQNNQPQHF,TGTGCCACCAGTGAACAGAACAATCAGCCCCAGCATTTT
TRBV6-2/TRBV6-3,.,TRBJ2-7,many,CASKKMGTRGSAYEQYF,TGTGCCAGCAAAAAGATGGGCACCCGAGGGAGCGCCTACGAGCAGTACTTC
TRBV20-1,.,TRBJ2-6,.,CSASPIGANVLTF,TGCAGTGCTAGCCCTATTGGGGCCAACGTCCTGACTTTC
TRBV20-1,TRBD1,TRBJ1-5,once,CSARDPGGWINQPQHF,TGCAGTGCTAGAGATCCAGGGGGCTGGATCAATCAGCCCCAGCATTTT
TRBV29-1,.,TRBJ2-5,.,CSVGAPQETQYF,TGCAGCGTTGGGGCACCTCAAGAGACCCAGTACTTC
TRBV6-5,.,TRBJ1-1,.,CASSLGGEDTEAFF,TGTGCCAGCAGTTTAGGGGGGGAAGACACTGAAGCTTTCTTT
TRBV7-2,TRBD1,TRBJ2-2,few,CASSLSGQGLAGELFF,TGTGCCAGCAGCTTATCGGGACAGGGGTTGGCCGGGGAGCTGTTTTTT
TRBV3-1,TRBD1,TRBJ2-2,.,CASSQPGQGAGELFF,TGTGCCAGCAGCCAGCCGGGACAGGGGGCCGGGGAGCTGTTTTTT